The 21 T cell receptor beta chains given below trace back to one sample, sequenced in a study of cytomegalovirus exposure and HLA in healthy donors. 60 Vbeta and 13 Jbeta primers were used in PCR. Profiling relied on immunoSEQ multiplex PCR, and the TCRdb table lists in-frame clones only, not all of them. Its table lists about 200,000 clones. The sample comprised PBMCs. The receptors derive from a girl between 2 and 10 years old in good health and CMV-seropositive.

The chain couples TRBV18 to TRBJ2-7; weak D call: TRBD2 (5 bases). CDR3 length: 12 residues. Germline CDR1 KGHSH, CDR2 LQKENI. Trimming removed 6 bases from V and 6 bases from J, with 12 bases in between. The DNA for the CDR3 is TGTGCCAGCTCCGGGGATCCCGGCGAGCAGTACTTC. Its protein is CASSGDPGEQYF.

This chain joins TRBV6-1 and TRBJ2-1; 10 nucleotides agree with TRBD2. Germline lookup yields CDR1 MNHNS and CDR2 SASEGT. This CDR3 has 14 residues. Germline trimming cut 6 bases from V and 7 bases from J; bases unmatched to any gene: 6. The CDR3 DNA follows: TGTGCCAGCAGCCTAGCGGGAGTTAGTAATGAGCAGTTCTTC. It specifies CASSLAGVSNEQFF.

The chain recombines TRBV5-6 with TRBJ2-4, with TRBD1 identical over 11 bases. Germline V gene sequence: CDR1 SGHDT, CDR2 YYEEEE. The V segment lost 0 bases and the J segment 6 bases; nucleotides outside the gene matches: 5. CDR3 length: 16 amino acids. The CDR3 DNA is TGTGCCAGCAGCTTGGGGACAGGGGGCAGACGAAACATTCAGTACTTC. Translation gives CASSLGTGGRRNIQYF.

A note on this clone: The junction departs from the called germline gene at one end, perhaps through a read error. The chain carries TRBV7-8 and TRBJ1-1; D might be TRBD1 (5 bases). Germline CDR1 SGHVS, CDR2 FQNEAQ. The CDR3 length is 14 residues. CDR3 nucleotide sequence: TGTGCCAGCAGCTTAGTTGGGGGGAACAGTGAAGCTTTCTTT. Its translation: CASSLVGGNSEAFF.

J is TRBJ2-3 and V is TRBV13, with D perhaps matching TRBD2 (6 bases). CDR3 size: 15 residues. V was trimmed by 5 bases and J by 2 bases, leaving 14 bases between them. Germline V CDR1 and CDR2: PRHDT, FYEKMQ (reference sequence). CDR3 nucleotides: TGTGCCAGCAGCCGGGAGTTTGGGGCCACAGATACGCAGTATTTT. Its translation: CASSREFGATDTQYF.

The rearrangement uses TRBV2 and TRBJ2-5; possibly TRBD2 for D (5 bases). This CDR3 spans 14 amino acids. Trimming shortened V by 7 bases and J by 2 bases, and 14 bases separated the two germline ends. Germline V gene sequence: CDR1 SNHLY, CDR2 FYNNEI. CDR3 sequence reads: CASKNNSGQETQYF. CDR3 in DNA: TGTGCCAGCAAGAACAACTCGGGGCAAGAGACCCAGTACTTC.

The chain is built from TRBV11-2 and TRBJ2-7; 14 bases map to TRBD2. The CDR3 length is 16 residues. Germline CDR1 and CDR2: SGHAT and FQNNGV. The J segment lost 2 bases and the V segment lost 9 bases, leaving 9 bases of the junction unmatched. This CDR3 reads CASAGGLAGATYEQYF. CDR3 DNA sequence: TGTGCCAGTGCGGGGGGACTAGCGGGAGCCACCTACGAGCAGTACTTC. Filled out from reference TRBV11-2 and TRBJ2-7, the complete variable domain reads EAGVAQSPRYKIIEKRQSVAFWCNPISGHATLYWYQQILGQGPKLLIQFQNNGVVDDSQLPKDRFSAERLKGVDSTLKIQPAKLEDSAVYLCASAGGLAGATYEQYFGPGTRLTVT.

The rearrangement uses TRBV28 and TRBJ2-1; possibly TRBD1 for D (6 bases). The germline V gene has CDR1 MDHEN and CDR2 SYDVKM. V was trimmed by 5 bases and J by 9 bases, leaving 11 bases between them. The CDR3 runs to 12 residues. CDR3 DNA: TGTGCCAGCAGTCCTTACAGGGCTGAGCAGTTCTTC. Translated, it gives CASSPYRAEQFF.

The CDR3 DNA sequence: TGTGCCAGCAGTGAATGGGCAGCTACCGGGGAGCTGTTTTTT. It codes for CASSEWAATGELFF. The chain couples TRBV2 to TRBJ2-2; D is uncertain. V lost 2 bases and J lost 5, with 9 bases in between. From germline, CDR1 is SNHLY and CDR2 FYNNEI. The CDR3 runs to 14 residues.

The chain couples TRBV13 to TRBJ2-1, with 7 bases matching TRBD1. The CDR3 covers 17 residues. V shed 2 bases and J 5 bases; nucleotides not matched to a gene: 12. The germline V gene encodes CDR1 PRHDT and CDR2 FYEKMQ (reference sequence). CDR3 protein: CASSLPKGASAHNEQFF. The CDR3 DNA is TGTGCCAGCAGCTTACCCAAGGGGGCAAGCGCTCACAATGAGCAGTTCTTC.

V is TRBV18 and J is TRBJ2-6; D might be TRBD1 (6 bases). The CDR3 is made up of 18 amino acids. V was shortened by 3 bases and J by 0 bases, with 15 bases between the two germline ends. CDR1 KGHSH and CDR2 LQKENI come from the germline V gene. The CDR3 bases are TGTGCCAGCTCACCCTCAGTACAGGGCCCCTCTGGGGCCAACGTCCTGACTTTC. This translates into CASSPSVQGPSGANVLTF.

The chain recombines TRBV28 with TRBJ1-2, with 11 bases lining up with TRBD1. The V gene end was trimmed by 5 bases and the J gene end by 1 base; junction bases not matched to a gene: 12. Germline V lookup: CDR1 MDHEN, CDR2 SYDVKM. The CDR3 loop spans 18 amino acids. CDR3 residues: CASSPGQGVNLDNYGYTF. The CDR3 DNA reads TGTGCCAGCAGTCCGGGACAGGGGGTTAATTTAGATAACTATGGCTACACCTTC.

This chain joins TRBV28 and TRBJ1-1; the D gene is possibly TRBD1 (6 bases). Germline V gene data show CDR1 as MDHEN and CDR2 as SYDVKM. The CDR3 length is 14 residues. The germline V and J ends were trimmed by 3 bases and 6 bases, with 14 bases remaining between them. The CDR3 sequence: CASSLIWGRAEAFF. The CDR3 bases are TGTGCCAGCAGTTTGATATGGGGGCGCGCTGAAGCTTTCTTT. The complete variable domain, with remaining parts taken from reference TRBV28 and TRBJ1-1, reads DVKVTQSSRYLVKRTGEKVFLECVQDMDHENMFWYRQDPGLGLRLIYFSYDVKMKEKGDIPEGYSVSREKKERFSLILESASTNQTSMYLCASSLIWGRAEAFFGQGTRLTVV.

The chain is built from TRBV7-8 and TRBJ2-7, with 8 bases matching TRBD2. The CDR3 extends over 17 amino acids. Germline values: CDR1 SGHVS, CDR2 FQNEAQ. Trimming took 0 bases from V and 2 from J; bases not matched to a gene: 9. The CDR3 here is CASSLAGASGSPYEQYF. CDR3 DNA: TGTGCCAGCAGCTTAGCGGGGGCTAGCGGGTCCCCCTACGAGCAGTACTTC. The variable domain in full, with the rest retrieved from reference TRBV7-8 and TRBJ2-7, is GAGVSQSPRYKVAKRGQDVALRCDPISGHVSLFWYQQALGQGPEFLTYFQNEAQLDKSGLPSDRFFAERPEGSVSTLKIQRTQQEDSAVYLCASSLAGASGSPYEQYFGPGTRLTVT.

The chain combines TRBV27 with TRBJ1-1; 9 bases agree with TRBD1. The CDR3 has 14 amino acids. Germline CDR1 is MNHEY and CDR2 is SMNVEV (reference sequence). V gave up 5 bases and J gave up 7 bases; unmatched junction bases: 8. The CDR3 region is CASSLQDRGGEAFF. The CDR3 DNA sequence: TGTGCCAGCAGTCTTCAGGACAGGGGCGGTGAAGCTTTCTTT.

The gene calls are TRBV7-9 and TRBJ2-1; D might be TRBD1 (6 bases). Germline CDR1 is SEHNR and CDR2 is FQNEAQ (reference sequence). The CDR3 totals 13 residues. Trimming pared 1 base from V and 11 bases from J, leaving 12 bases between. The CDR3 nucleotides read TGTGCCAGCAGCTTAGAGTACCAGGGGAAGCAGTTCTTC. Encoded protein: CASSLEYQGKQFF. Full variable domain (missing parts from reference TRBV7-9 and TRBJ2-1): DTGVSQNPRHKITKRGQNVTFRCDPISEHNRLYWYRQTLGQGPEFLTYFQNEAQLEKSRLLSDRFSAERPKGSFSTLEIQRTEQGDSAMYLCASSLEYQGKQFFGPGTRLTVL.

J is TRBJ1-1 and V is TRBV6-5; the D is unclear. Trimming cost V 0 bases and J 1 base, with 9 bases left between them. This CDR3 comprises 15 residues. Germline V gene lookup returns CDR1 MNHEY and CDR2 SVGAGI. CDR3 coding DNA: TGTGCCAGCAGTTACTCTCCAGATTCGAACACTGAAGCTTTCTTT. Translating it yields CASSYSPDSNTEAFF.

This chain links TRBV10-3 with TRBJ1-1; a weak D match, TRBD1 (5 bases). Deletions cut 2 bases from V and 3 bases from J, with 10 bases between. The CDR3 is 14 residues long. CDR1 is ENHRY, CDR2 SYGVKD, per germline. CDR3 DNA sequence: TGTGCCATCAGTGAGACAGGTTTTTACACTGAAGCTTTCTTT. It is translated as CAISETGFYTEAFF.

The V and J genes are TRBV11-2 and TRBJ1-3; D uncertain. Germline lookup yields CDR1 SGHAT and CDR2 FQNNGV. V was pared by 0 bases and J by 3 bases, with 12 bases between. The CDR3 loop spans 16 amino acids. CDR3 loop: CASSLEPVFSGNTIYF. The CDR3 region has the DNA TGTGCCAGCAGCTTAGAACCCGTCTTTAGTGGAAACACCATATATTTT. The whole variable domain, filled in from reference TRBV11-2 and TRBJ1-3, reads EAGVAQSPRYKIIEKRQSVAFWCNPISGHATLYWYQQILGQGPKLLIQFQNNGVVDDSQLPKDRFSAERLKGVDSTLKIQPAKLEDSAVYLCASSLEPVFSGNTIYFGEGSWLTVV.

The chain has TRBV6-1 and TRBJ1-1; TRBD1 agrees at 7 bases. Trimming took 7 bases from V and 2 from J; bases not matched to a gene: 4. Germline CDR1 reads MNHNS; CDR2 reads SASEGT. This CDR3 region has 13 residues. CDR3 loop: CASTTGANTEAFF. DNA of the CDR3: TGTGCCAGCACCACAGGGGCCAACACTGAAGCTTTCTTT.

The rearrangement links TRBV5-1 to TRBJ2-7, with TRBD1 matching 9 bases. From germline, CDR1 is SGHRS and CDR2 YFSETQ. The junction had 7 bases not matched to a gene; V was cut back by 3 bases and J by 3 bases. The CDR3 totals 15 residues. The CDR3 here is CASSSGQGSGYEQYF. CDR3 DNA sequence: TGCGCCAGCAGCTCGGGACAGGGTTCGGGCTACGAGCAGTACTTC.